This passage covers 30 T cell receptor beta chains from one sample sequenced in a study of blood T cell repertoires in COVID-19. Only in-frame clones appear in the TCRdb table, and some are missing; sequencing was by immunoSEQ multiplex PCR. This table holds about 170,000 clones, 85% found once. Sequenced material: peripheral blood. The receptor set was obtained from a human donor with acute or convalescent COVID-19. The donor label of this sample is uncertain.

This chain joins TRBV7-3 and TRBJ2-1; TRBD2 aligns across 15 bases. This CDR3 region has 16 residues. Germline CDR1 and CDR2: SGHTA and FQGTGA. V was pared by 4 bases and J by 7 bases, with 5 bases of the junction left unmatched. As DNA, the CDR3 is TGTGCCAGCAGCTCGCGGACTAGCGGGGGGGCAAATGAGCAGTTCTTC. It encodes CASSSRTSGGANEQFF. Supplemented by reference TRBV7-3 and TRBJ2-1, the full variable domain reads GAGVSQTPSNKVTEKGKYVELRCDPISGHTALYWYRQSLGQGPEFLIYFQGTGAADDSGLPNDRFFAVRPEGSVSTLKIQRTERGDSAVYLCASSSRTSGGANEQFFGPGTRLTVL.

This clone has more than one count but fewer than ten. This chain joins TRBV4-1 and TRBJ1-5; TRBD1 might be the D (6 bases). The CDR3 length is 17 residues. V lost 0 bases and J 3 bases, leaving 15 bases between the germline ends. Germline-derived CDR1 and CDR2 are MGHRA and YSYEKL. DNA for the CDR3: TGCGCCAGCAGCCAAGATAGGGGGTATGGGGCCAATCAGCCCCAGCATTTT. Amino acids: CASSQDRGYGANQPQHF.

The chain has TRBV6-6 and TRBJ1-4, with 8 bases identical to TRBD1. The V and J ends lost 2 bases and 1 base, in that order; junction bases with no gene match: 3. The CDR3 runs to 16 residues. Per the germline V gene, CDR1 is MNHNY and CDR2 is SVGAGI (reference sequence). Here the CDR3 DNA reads TGTGCCAGCAGTTACGACAGGGGACGAACTAATGAAAAACTGTTTTTT. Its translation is CASSYDRGRTNEKLFF.

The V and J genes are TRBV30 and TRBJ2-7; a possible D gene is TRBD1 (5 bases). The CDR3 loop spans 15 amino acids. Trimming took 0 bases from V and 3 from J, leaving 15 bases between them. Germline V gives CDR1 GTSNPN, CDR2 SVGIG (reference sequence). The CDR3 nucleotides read TGTGCCTGGAGTGTACAGGTAACCATTGGCTACGAGCAGTACTTC. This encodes CAWSVQVTIGYEQYF.

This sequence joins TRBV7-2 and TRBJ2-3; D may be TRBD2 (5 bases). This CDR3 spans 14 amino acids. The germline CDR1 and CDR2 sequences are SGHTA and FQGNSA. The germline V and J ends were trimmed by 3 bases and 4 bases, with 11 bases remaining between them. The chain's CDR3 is CASSLLAGADTQYF. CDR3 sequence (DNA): TGTGCCAGCAGCTTGCTAGCTGGTGCAGATACGCAGTATTTT.

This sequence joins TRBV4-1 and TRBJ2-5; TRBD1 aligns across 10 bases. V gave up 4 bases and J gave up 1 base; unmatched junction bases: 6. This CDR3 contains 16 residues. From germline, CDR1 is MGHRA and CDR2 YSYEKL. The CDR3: CASSRGDRGRQETQYF. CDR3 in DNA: TGCGCCAGCAGCCGGGGGGACAGGGGACGCCAAGAGACCCAGTACTTC.

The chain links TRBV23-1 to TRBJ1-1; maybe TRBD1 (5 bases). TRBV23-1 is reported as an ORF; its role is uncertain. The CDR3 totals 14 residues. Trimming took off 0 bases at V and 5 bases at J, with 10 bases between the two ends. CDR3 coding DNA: TGCGCCAGCAGTCAATCCTACGGGGGGACTGAAGCTTTCTTT. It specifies CASSQSYGGTEAFF.

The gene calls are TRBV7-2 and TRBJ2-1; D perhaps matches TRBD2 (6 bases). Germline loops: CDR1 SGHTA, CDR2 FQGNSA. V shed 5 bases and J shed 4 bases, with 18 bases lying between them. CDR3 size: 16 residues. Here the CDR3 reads CASSTHRGTVYNEQFF. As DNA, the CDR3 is TGTGCCAGCAGCACCCATCGGGGGACGGTATACAATGAGCAGTTCTTC.

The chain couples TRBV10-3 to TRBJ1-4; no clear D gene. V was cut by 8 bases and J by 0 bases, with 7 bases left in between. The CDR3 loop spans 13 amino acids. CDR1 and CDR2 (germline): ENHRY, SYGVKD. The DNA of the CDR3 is TGTGCCATCGGTACTGCAACTAATGAAAAACTGTTTTTT. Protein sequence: CAIGTATNEKLFF.

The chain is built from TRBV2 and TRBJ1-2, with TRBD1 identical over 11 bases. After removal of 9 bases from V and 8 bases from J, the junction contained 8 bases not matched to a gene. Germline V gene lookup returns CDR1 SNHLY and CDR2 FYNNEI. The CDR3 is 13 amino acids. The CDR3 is CARTDRGRRGYTF. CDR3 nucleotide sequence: TGTGCCAGGACGGACAGGGGGCGAAGAGGCTACACCTTC.

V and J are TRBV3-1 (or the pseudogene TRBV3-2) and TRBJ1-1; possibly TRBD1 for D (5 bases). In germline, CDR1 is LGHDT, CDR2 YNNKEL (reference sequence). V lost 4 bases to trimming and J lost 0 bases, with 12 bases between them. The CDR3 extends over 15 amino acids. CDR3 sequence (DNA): TGTGCCAGCAGCCCAGAGGACACCATGAACACTGAAGCTTTCTTT. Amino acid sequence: CASSPEDTMNTEAFF.

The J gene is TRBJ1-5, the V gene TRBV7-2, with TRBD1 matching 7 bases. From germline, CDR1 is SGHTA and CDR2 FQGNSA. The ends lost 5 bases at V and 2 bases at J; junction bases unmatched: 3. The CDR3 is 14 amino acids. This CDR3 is CASSPDRGNQPQHF. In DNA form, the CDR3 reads TGTGCCAGCAGCCCCGACAGGGGCAATCAGCCCCAGCATTTT.

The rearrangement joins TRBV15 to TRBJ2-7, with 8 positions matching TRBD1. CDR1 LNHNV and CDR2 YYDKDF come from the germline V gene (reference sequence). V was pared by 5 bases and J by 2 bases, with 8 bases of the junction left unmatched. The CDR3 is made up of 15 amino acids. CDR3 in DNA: TGTGCCACCAGCTCACAGACAGGGGCCCCCTACGAGCAGTACTTC. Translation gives CATSSQTGAPYEQYF.

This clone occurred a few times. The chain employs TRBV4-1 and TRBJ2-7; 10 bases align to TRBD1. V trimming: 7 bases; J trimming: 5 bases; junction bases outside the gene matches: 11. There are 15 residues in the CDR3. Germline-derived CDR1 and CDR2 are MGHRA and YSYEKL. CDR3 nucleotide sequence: TGCGCCAGCAACCCGACCGGGACAGGGGTAAACGAGCAGTACTTC. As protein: CASNPTGTGVNEQYF.

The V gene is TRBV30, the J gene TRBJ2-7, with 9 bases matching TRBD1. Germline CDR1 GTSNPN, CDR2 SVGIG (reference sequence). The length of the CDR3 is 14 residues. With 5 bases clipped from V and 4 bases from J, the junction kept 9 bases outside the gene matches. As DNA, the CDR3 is TGTGCCTGGGGAAAGGGACAGGGACCATACGAGCAGTACTTC. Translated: CAWGKGQGPYEQYF.

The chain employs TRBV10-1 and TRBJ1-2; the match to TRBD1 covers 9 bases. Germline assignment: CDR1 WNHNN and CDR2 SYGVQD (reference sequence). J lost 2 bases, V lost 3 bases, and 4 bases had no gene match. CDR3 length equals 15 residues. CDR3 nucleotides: TGCGCCAGCAGTGACGGACAGGGGTGGAACTATGGCTACACCTTC. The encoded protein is CASSDGQGWNYGYTF.

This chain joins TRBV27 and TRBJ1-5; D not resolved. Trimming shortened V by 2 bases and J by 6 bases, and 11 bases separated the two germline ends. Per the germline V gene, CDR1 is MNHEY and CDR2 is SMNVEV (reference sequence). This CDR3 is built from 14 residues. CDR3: CASSLMGIGQPQHF. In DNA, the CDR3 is TGTGCCAGCAGTTTAATGGGCATCGGTCAGCCCCAGCATTTT.

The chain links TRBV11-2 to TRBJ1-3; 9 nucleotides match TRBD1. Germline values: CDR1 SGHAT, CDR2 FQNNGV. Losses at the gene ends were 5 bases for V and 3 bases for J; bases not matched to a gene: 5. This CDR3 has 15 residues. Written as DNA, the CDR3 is TGTGCCAGCAGCCATACAGGGGGCTTTGGAAACACCATATATTTT. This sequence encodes CASSHTGGFGNTIYF.

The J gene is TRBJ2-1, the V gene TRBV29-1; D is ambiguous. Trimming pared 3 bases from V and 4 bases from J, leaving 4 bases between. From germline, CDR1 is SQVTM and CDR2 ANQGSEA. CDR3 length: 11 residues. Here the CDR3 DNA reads TGCAGCGTTGACAGATACAATGAGCAGTTCTTC. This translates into CSVDRYNEQFF.

CDR3 sequence reads: CASSERGGTEAFF. In DNA, the CDR3 is TGTGCCAGCAGTGAACGAGGGGGCACTGAAGCTTTCTTT. The rearrangement joins TRBV6-1 to TRBJ1-1; D possibly corresponds to TRBD1 (6 bases). V lost 2 bases to trimming and J lost 4 bases, with 8 bases between them. The CDR3 covers 13 residues. CDR1 and CDR2 (germline): MNHNS, SASEGT.

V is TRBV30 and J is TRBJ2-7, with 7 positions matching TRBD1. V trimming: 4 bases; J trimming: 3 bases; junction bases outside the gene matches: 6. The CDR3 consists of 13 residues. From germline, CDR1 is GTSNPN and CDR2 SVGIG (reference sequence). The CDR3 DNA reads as TGTGCCTGGACAGCGCAGGGGGTCTACGAGCAGTACTTC. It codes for CAWTAQGVYEQYF.

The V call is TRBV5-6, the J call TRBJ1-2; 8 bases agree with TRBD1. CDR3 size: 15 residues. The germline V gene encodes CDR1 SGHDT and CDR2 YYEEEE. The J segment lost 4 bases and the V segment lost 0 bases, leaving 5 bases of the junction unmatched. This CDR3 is CASSLGGQVFYGYTF. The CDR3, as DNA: TGTGCCAGCAGCTTGGGGGGACAGGTCTTCTATGGCTACACCTTC.

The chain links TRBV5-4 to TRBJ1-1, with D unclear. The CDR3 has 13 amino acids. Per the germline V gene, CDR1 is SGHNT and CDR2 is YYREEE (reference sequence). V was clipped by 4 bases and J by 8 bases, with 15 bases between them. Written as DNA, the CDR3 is TGTGCCAGCAGCCCCGATGAAGCGTCGGAAGCTTTCTTT. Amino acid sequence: CASSPDEASEAFF.

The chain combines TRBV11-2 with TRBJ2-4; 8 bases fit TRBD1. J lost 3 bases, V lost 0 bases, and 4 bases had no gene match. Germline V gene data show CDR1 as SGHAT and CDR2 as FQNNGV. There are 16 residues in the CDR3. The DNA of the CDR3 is TGTGCCAGCAGCTTAGATCCAGGGGGCGGCAAAAACATTCAGTACTTC. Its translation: CASSLDPGGGKNIQYF.

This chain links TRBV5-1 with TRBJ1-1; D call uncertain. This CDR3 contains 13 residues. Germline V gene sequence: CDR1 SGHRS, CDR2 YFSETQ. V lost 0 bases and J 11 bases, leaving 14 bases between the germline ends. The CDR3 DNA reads TGCGCCAGCAGCTTGGAGGCGGCCATGAAGGCTTTCTTT. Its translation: CASSLEAAMKAFF.

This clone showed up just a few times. The CDR3 nucleotides read TGTGCCAGCAGTCTCGGACAGGGGAGGGGAGAGACCCAGTACTTC. This sequence encodes CASSLGQGRGETQYF. The chain employs TRBV6-5 and TRBJ2-5, with TRBD1 identical over 9 bases. V dropped 5 bases and J dropped 4; count of bases not matched to a gene: 8. Germline assignment: CDR1 MNHEY and CDR2 SVGAGI. The CDR3 contains 15 residues.

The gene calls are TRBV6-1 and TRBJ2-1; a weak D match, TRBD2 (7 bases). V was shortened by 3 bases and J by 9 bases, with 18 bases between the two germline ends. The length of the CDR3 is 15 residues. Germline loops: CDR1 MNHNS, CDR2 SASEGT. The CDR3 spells CASSDGRGPRGEQFF. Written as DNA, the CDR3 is TGTGCCAGCAGTGACGGGCGGGGGCCCCGCGGTGAGCAGTTCTTC.

The CDR3 spells CASSTGTGDRGPQHF. The CDR3, as DNA: TGTGCCAGCTCAACCGGGACAGGGGATAGGGGGCCCCAGCATTTT. The rearrangement joins TRBV18 to TRBJ1-5, with 10 positions matching TRBD1. Germline V gene lookup returns CDR1 KGHSH and CDR2 LQKENI. After removal of 5 bases from V and 9 bases from J, the junction contained 10 bases not matched to a gene. CDR3 size: 15 residues.

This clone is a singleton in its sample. CDR3 residues: CASSTSAGDRAGGEKLFF. In nucleotides, the CDR3 is TGTGCCAGCAGCACATCGGCCGGGGACAGGGCTGGAGGTGAAAAACTGTTTTTT. The chain employs TRBV9 and TRBJ1-4; 9 bases fit TRBD1. Germline V gives CDR1 SGDLS, CDR2 YYNGEE. V lost 4 bases to trimming and J lost 7 bases; unmatched junction nucleotides: 17. The CDR3 extends over 18 amino acids.

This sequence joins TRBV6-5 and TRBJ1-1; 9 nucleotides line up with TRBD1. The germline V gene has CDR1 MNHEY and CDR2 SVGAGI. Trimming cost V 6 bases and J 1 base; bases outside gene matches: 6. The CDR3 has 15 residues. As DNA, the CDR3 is TGTGCCAGCAGAGCGACAGGGGGATCGAACACTGAAGCTTTCTTT. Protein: CASRATGGSNTEAFF.